The clone carrying this T cell receptor (beta chain) was found many times. Its antigen is undetermined. One junction end does not reproduce the germline sequence, and a read error may be involved. The data originate from a study of T cells after yellow fever vaccination. Points from the study as a whole: Booster sampling recovered most clones from primary vaccination (96% CD4, around 90% CD8).

Looked up from germline, CDR1 is SGHTA and CDR2 is FQGNSA. The CDR3 is 13 amino acids. TCRdb re-called the 5' RACE reads with MiXCR, one entry per CDR3 protein. The table shows 50,000 or so distinct CDR3 sequences, with 7% to 8.5% occurring only once. Sequencing used CD8+ T cells sorted from PBMCs, obtained approximately 16 days after the first yellow fever vaccination. The sequence came from a man aged 18-30 years who received the YFV17D yellow fever vaccine. This chain uses TRBV7-2 with TRBJ2-2; tentatively, D is TRBD1 (6 bases). Here the CDR3 DNA reads TGTGCCAGCTATAACCGGGACACCAGGGAGCTGTTTTTT. As protein: CASYNRDTRELFF.